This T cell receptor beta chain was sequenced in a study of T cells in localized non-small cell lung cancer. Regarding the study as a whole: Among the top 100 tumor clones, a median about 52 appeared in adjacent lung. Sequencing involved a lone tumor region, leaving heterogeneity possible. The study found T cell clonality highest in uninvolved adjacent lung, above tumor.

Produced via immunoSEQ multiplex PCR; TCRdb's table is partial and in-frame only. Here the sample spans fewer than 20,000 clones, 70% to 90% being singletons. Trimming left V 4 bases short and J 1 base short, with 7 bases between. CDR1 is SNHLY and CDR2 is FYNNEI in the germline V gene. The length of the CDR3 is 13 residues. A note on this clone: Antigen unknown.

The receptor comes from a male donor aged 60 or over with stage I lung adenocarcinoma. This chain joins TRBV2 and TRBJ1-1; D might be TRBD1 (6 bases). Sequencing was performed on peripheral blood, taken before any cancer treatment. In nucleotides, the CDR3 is TGTGCCAGCAGTGGACAGGAGAACACTGAAGCTTTCTTT. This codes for CASSGQENTEAFF.